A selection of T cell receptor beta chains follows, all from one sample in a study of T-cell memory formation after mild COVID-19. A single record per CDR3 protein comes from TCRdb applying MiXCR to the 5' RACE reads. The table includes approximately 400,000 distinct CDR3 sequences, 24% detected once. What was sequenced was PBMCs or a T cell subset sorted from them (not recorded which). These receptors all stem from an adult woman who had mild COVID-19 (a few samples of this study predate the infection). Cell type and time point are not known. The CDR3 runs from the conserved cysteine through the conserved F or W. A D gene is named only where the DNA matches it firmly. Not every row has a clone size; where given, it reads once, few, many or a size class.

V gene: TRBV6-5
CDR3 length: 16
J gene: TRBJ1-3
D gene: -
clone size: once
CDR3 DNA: TGTGCCAGCAGTTACTCGCGACCAGGGACTGGAAACACCATATATTTT
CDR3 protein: CASSYSRPGTGNTIYF

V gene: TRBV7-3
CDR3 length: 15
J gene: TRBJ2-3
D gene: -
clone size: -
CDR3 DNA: TGTGCCAGCAGCTTAGGGCGGCTCAGCACAGATACGCAGTATTTT
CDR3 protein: CASSLGRLSTDTQYF

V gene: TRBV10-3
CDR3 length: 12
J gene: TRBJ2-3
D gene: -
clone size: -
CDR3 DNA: TGTGCCTCCGCCGGGAGCCCAGATACGCAGTATTTT
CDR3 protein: CASAGSPDTQYF

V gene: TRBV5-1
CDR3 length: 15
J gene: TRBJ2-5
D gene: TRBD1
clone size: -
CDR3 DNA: TGCGCCAGCAGTAAAGGGACAGCATCACAAGAGACCCAGTACTTC
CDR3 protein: CASSKGTASQETQYF

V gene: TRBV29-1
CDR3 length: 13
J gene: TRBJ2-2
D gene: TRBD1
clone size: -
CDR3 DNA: TGCAGCGTGGGACAGGGAAACACCGGGGAGCTGTTTTTT
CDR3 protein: CSVGQGNTGELFF

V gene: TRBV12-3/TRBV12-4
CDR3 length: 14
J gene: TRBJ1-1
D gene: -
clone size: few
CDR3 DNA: TGTGCCAGCAGTTTTGTCCGGGGGAACACTGAAGCTTTCTTT
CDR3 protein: CASSFVRGNTEAFF

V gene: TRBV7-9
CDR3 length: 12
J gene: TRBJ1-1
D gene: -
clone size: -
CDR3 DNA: TGTGCCAGCAGCACTCGACAGATAGAAGCTTTCTTT
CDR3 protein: CASSTRQIEAFF

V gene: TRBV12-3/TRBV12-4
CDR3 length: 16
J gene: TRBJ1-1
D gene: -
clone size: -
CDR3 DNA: TGTGCCAGCAGTTTAGCGAAGGGAAGTTTGAACACTGAAGCTTTCTTT
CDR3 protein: CASSLAKGSLNTEAFF

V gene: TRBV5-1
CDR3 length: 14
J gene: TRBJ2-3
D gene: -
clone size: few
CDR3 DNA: TGCGCCAGCAGCCTGCTCTCAAGCACAGATACGCAGTATTTT
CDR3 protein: CASSLLSSTDTQYF

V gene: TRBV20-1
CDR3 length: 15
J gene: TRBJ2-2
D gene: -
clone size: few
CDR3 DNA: TGCAGTGCTAGAGGGCCCTGGGGGTCGGCCGGGGAGCTGTTTTTT
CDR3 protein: CSARGPWGSAGELFF

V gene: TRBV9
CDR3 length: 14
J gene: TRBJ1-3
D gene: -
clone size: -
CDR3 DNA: TGTGCCAGCAGCGTAGAGGGAGTTGGAAACACCATATATTTT
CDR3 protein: CASSVEGVGNTIYF

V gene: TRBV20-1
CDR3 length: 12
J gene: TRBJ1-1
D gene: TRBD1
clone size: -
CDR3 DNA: TGCAGTGCTAACAGGGGGCGAGATGAAGCTTTCTTT
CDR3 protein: CSANRGRDEAFF

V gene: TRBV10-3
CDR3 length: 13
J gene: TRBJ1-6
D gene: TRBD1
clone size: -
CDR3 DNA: TGTGCCATCTCGGACAGGGGGCTTTCACCCCTCCACTTT
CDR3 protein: CAISDRGLSPLHF

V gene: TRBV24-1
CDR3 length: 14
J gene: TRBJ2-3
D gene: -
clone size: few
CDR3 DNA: TGTGCCACCAGTGATTTATTTGAAACAGATACGCAGTATTTT
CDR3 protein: CATSDLFETDTQYF

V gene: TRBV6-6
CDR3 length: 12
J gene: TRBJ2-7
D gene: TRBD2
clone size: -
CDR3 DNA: TGTGCCATAAGCGGGAGTGTCGACGAGCAGTACTTC
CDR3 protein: CAISGSVDEQYF

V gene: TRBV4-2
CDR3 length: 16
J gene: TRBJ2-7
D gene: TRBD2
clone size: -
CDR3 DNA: TGTGCCAGCAGCCAAGAAGGGCTAGCGGGAATCTACGAGCAGTACTTC
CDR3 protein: CASSQEGLAGIYEQYF

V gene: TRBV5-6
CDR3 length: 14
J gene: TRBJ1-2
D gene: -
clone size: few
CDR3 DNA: TGTGCCAGCAGCTCGGTAGGACGGAACTATGGCTACACCTTC
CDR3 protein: CASSSVGRNYGYTF